The entry that follows covers one T cell receptor (beta chain) sequence. The sample holds many counts of this clonotype. Its antigen is not yet known. No per-base quality is available; no much larger clone lies one base away. The data belong to a study of T-cell reconstitution after alpha-beta-depleted transplantation in children (dated by TCRdb to the mid-2010s). At the level of the whole study: The study quantitatively tracked T-cell immune reconstitution after TCRalphabeta/CD19-depleted allogeneic hematopoietic cell transplantation in children using TCR repertoire profiling.

Library prep was done by PCR. The instrument given in TCRdb is Illumina HiSeq 2500. To normalize quantification of the TCRbeta repertoire, the TCR libraries were built with molecular barcoding that relied on unique molecular identifiers. Starting from the raw public reads, TCRdb applied fastp trimming at Q25, assembled clones with MiXCR and retained in-frame beta chains. Each CDR3 protein gets just one entry, which takes the most common genes and DNA from the rows behind it. Counted in this sample were about 640,000 distinct CDR3 sequences; around a sixth of them appeared once. Approximately 1% of the sample lies in the top ten. This sequence originates from a human donor who donated a stem cell graft to a child with acute myeloid leukemia. This sample comprised PBMCs from the stem cell graft donor, obtained from the stem cell graft.

The base sequence is TGTGCCAGCAGCTCGGGCCGAGAGGGAAGGTGCAATCAGCCCCAGCATTTT. This encodes CASSSGREGRCNQPQHF. This sequence uses TRBV5-5 and TRBJ1-5, with the D segment identity uncertain. From a lookup of the germline V gene (reference sequence), CDR1 and CDR2 are SGHKS and YYEKEE. There are 17 amino acids in the CDR3, from cysteine to phenylalanine inclusive. The CDR3 DNA has 51 bases and is translated from base 1. V is clipped by 3 bases and J by 2 bases, and the sequence between their germline boundaries is 18 bases long.